These 31 T cell receptor beta chains were all obtained from the same sample, sequenced in a study of regulatory T cells in long-lasting Graves disease. Combining iRepertoire HTBI primers with Arm-PCR of CDR3 regions, the authors built TCR beta libraries. TCRdb analysed the multiplex PCR reads with MiXCR anew, one entry per CDR3 protein. The sample lists more than 300,000 distinct CDR3 sequences; approximately 25% were seen once. Sample time point: persistent/refractory GD, antithyroid drugs over 5 years with positive TRAb. Extracted PBMC RNA gave rise to the TCR library. The material was peripheral blood mononuclear cells (PBMCs), obtained when the disease was refractory, from a patient treated with antithyroid drugs. The receptors shown here come from a woman aged 40 to 55 with Graves disease.

Comments on this clonotype: This could be a read error, since a much larger clone is one nucleotide away. It is likely a read error, because the conserved phenylalanine at the end of the CDR3 is missing. This chain joins TRBV12-3 or TRBV12-4 and TRBJ2-5; D is unresolved. V was shortened by 4 bases and J by 0 bases, with 15 bases between the two germline ends. The CDR3 has 16 amino acids. The CDR3, as DNA: TGTGCCAGCAGTTCCTCCAGTCTCAGGTACCAAGAGACCCAGTACTCC. This gives the protein CASSSSSLRYQETQYS.

This clonotype was counted only a few times. This chain joins TRBV7-9 and TRBJ1-1, with 7 positions matching TRBD1. CDR1 is SEHNR and CDR2 is FQNEAQ in the germline V gene (reference sequence). This CDR3 comprises 16 residues. J gave up 5 bases and V 0 bases, and 9 bases lay outside the gene matches. The CDR3 loop reads CASSLAQTGRTTEAFF. CDR3 sequence (DNA): TGTGCCAGCAGCTTAGCCCAGACAGGGCGAACAACTGAAGCTTTCTTT. Complete variable domain (other parts from reference TRBV7-9 and TRBJ1-1): DTGVSQNPRHKITKRGQNVTFRCDPISEHNRLYWYRQTLGQGPEFLTYFQNEAQLEKSRLLSDRFSAERPKGSFSTLEIQRTEQGDSAMYLCASSLAQTGRTTEAFFGQGTRLTVV.

The CDR3 DNA follows: TGCAGTGCTAGAGAGGTGAGGGCCGGGCGGCCTTTCTTT. This gives the protein CSAREVRAGRPFF. The chain joins TRBV20-1 to TRBJ1-1; D unresolved. CDR1 and CDR2 from the germline V gene are DFQATT and SNEGSKA (reference sequence). The CDR3 consists of 13 residues. V shed 0 bases and J shed 12 bases, with 17 bases lying between them.

This chain connects TRBV19 to TRBJ2-5; the D is unclear. The germline CDR1 and CDR2 sequences are LNHDA and SQIVND (reference sequence). Trimming cost V 3 bases and J 3 bases, with 5 bases left between them. This CDR3 spans 12 amino acids. CDR3 coding DNA: TGTGCCAGTAGTATCCAGAAAGAGACCCAGTACTTC. Protein sequence: CASSIQKETQYF.

This clonotype was observed many times. The J gene is TRBJ1-6, the V gene TRBV2, with TRBD1 as a possible D gene (6 bases). Germline V gene lookup returns CDR1 SNHLY and CDR2 FYNNEI. V was shortened by 0 bases and J by 7 bases, with 16 bases between the two germline ends. The CDR3 totals 17 residues. CDR3 region: CASSEAPPGHQNSPLHF. The CDR3 DNA follows: TGTGCCAGCAGTGAAGCACCTCCGGGACATCAAAATTCACCCCTCCACTTT.

The chain joins TRBV5-6 to TRBJ1-5; D not certain. Germline lookup yields CDR1 SGHDT and CDR2 YYEEEE. The CDR3 is made up of 14 amino acids. V was trimmed by 3 bases and J by 0 bases, leaving 7 bases between them. This CDR3 is CASSSLGSNQPQHF. CDR3 bases: TGTGCCAGCAGCTCATTGGGTAGCAATCAGCCCCAGCATTTT.

This clonotype was found many times. V and J are TRBV6-5 and TRBJ1-1; no definite D call. V lost 3 bases, J lost 0 bases, and 8 bases lay in between. The CDR3 contains 14 residues. CDR1 and CDR2 from the germline V gene are MNHEY and SVGAGI. The CDR3 DNA follows: TGTGCCAGCAGTTATGGGCAGATGAACACTGAAGCTTTCTTT. Translating it yields CASSYGQMNTEAFF.

This clonotype was seen more than once but under ten times. The V gene is TRBV9, the J gene TRBJ1-1; TRBD1 aligns across 7 bases. CDR1 and CDR2 from the germline V gene are SGDLS and YYNGEE. V lost 4 bases and J lost 1; bases outside the gene matches: 10. This CDR3 contains 16 residues. Here the CDR3 DNA reads TGTGCCAGCAGCTCTCGACCCGGGACAGAGAACACTGAAGCTTTCTTT. Translated: CASSSRPGTENTEAFF.

The chain recombines TRBV30 with TRBJ1-6; the D is unclear. The V and J ends lost 4 bases and 5 bases respectively, with 9 bases between them. The germline V gene encodes CDR1 GTSNPN and CDR2 SVGIG (reference sequence). This CDR3 comprises 13 residues. CDR3 nucleotides: TGTGCCTGGACGACAAGTAATAATTCACCCCTCCACTTT. This sequence encodes CAWTTSNNSPLHF.

This clonotype was detected only a few times. This chain connects TRBV2 to TRBJ2-3; perhaps TRBD1 as D (5 bases). Germline V CDR1 and CDR2: SNHLY, FYNNEI. This CDR3 has 14 residues. V was pared by 8 bases and J by 0 bases, with 12 bases between. This CDR3 reads CASSDRTSTDTQYF. The CDR3 DNA follows: TGTGCCAGCTCCGACAGAACTAGCACAGATACGCAGTATTTT. Based on the CDR3 plus reference TRBV2 and TRBJ2-3, the full variable domain is EPEVTQTPSHQVTQMGQEVILRCVPISNHLYFYWYRQILGQKVEFLVSFYNNEISEKSEIFDDQFSVERPDGSNFTLKIRSTKLEDSAMYFCASSDRTSTDTQYFGPGTRLTVL.

This clonotype was picked up many times. The V gene is TRBV12-3 or TRBV12-4, the J gene TRBJ2-7; 8 positions agree with TRBD2. The V segment lost 6 bases and the J segment 3 bases; nucleotides outside the gene matches: 7. This CDR3 comprises 14 residues. The DNA of the CDR3 is TGTGCCAGCAGCCCTCGGGGGGGGGTCTACGAGCAGTACTTC. This codes for CASSPRGGVYEQYF.

This clonotype has only a few counts. The chain has TRBV6-1 and TRBJ1-6; tentatively, D is TRBD1 (6 bases). Trimming took 0 bases from V and 6 from J, leaving 9 bases between them. CDR1 is MNHNS and CDR2 is SASEGT in the germline V gene. The CDR3 is 15 residues long. In nucleotides, the CDR3 is TGTGCCAGCAGTGAAGCCCAGGGGAGTAATTCACCCCTCCACTTT. Protein sequence: CASSEAQGSNSPLHF.

This clonotype was counted at least ten times. The chain uses TRBV6-1 and TRBJ1-1; D remains unclear. Per the germline V gene, CDR1 is MNHNS and CDR2 is SASEGT. This CDR3 has 15 residues. The germline V and J ends were trimmed by 5 bases and 0 bases, with 13 bases remaining between them. The CDR3 reads CASSPDGRLNTEAFF. CDR3 coding DNA: TGTGCCAGCAGTCCCGACGGACGTTTGAACACTGAAGCTTTCTTT.

In this sample, this clonotype turned up many times. The V gene is TRBV20-1, the J gene TRBJ2-7; 7 nucleotides agree with TRBD2. Germline V lookup: CDR1 DFQATT, CDR2 SNEGSKA (reference sequence). The V gene end was trimmed by 2 bases and the J gene end by 6 bases; junction bases not matched to a gene: 10. The CDR3 runs 14 residues. CDR3 protein: CSARTTSTLGEQYF. The CDR3 DNA follows: TGCAGTGCTAGAACGACTAGCACCCTCGGCGAGCAGTACTTC.

Note on this clonotype: A much larger clone lies a single base off, so this may be a read error. This CDR3 is CVSSDRDKGYGYTF. In nucleotides, the CDR3 is TGTGTCAGCAGTGACCGGGACAAGGGCTATGGCTACACCTTC. The chain employs TRBV6-1 and TRBJ1-2, with D tentatively TRBD1 (6 bases). Germline CDR1 and CDR2: MNHNS and SASEGT. The CDR3 has 14 residues.

This clonotype was seen repeatedly, ten times or more. The chain joins TRBV11-3 to TRBJ2-1; no reliable D call. Germline values: CDR1 SGHNT, CDR2 YENEEA. The CDR3 contains 12 residues. V lost 5 bases, J lost 5 bases, and 7 bases lay in between. The CDR3 region has the DNA TGTGCCAGCAGCCCCCCGAACAATGAGCAGTTCTTC. Translation: CASSPPNNEQFF.

This chain links TRBV6-1 with TRBJ1-3; 10 positions match TRBD1. This CDR3 comprises 16 residues. CDR1 and CDR2 from the germline V gene are MNHNS and SASEGT. V lost 8 bases to trimming and J lost 9 bases; unmatched junction nucleotides: 16. CDR3: CASPSLCDRGLGTIYF. In nucleotides, the CDR3 is TGTGCCAGCCCCTCTCTTTGCGACAGGGGGCTCGGCACCATATATTTT.

This clonotype showed up many times. The chain joins TRBV6-2 or TRBV6-3 to TRBJ1-4; D is ambiguous. The CDR3 contains 14 residues. The germline gives CDR1 MNHEY, CDR2 SVGEGT. With 2 bases removed from V and 5 bases from J, the gap between germline ends came to 9 bases. The CDR3: CASSYTLRNEKLFF. CDR3 DNA: TGTGCCAGCAGTTACACCCTGCGAAATGAAAAACTGTTTTTT.

This clonotype was observed at least ten times. The chain carries TRBV12-3 or TRBV12-4 and TRBJ2-4, with D tentatively TRBD1 or TRBD2 (6 bases each). This CDR3 contains 15 residues. V was cut by 0 bases and J by 8 bases, with 14 bases left in between. Here the CDR3 DNA reads TGTGCCAGCAGTTTAGCAAGGGGGGCTGAGGACATTCAGTACTTC. This codes for CASSLARGAEDIQYF.

This clonotype was detected ten times or more. This chain uses TRBV29-1 with TRBJ1-2; D is unclear. Germline lookup yields CDR1 SQVTM and CDR2 ANQGSEA. This CDR3 contains 12 residues. Deletions cut 5 bases from V and 6 bases from J, with 13 bases between. The CDR3 DNA sequence: TGCAGCGTTAAGTCCAGTCTTAATGGCTACACCTTC. Translating it yields CSVKSSLNGYTF.

V usage is TRBV7-2 and J usage is TRBJ2-2, with TRBD1 as a possible D gene (6 bases). The germline V gene encodes CDR1 SGHTA and CDR2 FQGNSA. The CDR3 length is 17 residues. V lost 4 bases and J lost 2, with 17 bases in between. Here the CDR3 reads CASSWFEWTVNTGELFF. CDR3 bases: TGTGCCAGCAGCTGGTTTGAGTGGACAGTTAACACCGGGGAGCTGTTTTTT. Drawing the rest from reference TRBV7-2 and TRBJ2-2, the complete variable domain is GAGVSQSPSNKVTEKGKDVELRCDPISGHTALYWYRQSLGQGLEFLIYFQGNSAPDKSGLPSDRFSAERTGGSVSTLTIQRTQQEDSAVYLCASSWFEWTVNTGELFFGEGSRLTVL.

The rearrangement links TRBV2 to TRBJ2-2; D possibly uses TRBD1 or TRBD2 (5 bases each). Germline CDR1 and CDR2: SNHLY and FYNNEI. The CDR3 contains 15 residues. Trimming left V 6 bases short and J 8 bases short, with 19 bases between. The chain's CDR3 is CASSWAGRVVGELFF. CDR3 nucleotide sequence: TGTGCCAGCAGCTGGGCGGGCAGGGTTGTTGGGGAGCTGTTTTTT.

This clonotype was seen a few times. The chain couples TRBV28 to TRBJ2-1; D is perhaps TRBD2 (6 bases). Germline lookup yields CDR1 MDHEN and CDR2 SYDVKM. The CDR3 loop spans 15 amino acids. Trimming removed 5 bases at V and 11 bases at J, with 22 bases between. CDR3 nucleotides: TGTGCCAGCAGTCCACATCACGGAAGCGGGCGGAAGCAGTTCTTC. Translation: CASSPHHGSGRKQFF.

This clonotype was seen repeatedly, ten times or more. This chain joins TRBV28 and TRBJ2-7, with a tentative D call TRBD1 (6 bases). Germline V lookup: CDR1 MDHEN, CDR2 SYDVKM. The CDR3 has 15 amino acids. Trimming stripped 2 bases from V and 2 bases from J, with 13 bases between. The CDR3 spells CASSLRPGATYEQYF. DNA for the CDR3: TGTGCCAGCAGTTTACGCCCAGGGGCCACCTACGAGCAGTACTTC.

This clonotype has only one observation. The genes are TRBV28 and TRBJ2-7; maybe TRBD2 (7 bases). Germline loops: CDR1 MDHEN, CDR2 SYDVKM. This CDR3 contains 14 residues. Between the trimmed V and J ends, which lost 7 bases and 1 base, there was a span of 14 bases. CDR3 region: CASTGRGVSYEQYF. Here the CDR3 DNA reads TGTGCCAGCACGGGGAGGGGGGTATCCTACGAGCAGTACTTC.

This rearrangement joins TRBV2 to TRBJ1-2; 9 bases align to TRBD1. There are 18 residues in the CDR3. Germline CDR1 and CDR2: SNHLY and FYNNEI. V trimming: 0 bases; J trimming: 2 bases; junction bases outside the gene matches: 10. This chain's CDR3 is CASSEAWHKTGGNYGYTF. Here the CDR3 DNA reads TGTGCCAGCAGTGAAGCGTGGCACAAGACAGGGGGGAACTATGGCTACACCTTC.

The genes are TRBV6-2 or TRBV6-3 and TRBJ2-6; a weak D match, TRBD2 (6 bases). V lost 2 bases to trimming and J lost 2 bases, with 10 bases between them. Germline loops: CDR1 MNHEY, CDR2 SVGEGT. The CDR3 totals 16 residues. The CDR3 spells CASSYGGTPGANVLTF. The CDR3, as DNA: TGTGCCAGCAGTTACGGAGGGACCCCTGGGGCCAACGTCCTGACTTTC.

Turning to this clonotype: This may stem from a read error, because a much larger clone lies one nucleotide away. The chain links TRBV28 to TRBJ2-7, with D possibly matching TRBD2 (5 bases). V was shortened by 6 bases and J by 6 bases, with 18 bases between the two germline ends. The V gene's germline CDR1 is MDHEN and CDR2 SYDVKM. The CDR3 totals 14 residues. CDR3 residues: CASSRGASSREQYF. CDR3 coding DNA: TGTGCCAGCAGCCGTGGTGCTAGCTCTCGCGAGCAGTACTTC.

There are a few counts of this clonotype. V and J are TRBV10-2 and TRBJ2-5, with 12 bases lining up with TRBD1. Trimming took 6 bases from V and 1 from J; bases not matched to a gene: 3. The CDR3 contains 15 residues. The germline V gene encodes CDR1 WSHSY and CDR2 SAAADI. CDR3 residues: CASRGQGAPQETQYF. CDR3 in DNA: TGCGCCAGCAGGGGACAGGGGGCCCCCCAAGAGACCCAGTACTTC.

Ten or more counts support this clonotype. The V gene is TRBV2, the J gene TRBJ1-5, with 9 nucleotides matching TRBD1. Germline CDR1 SNHLY, CDR2 FYNNEI. The CDR3 covers 14 residues. V shed 6 bases, J shed 6 bases, and the junction held 6 bases outside the gene matches. The CDR3 DNA sequence: TGTGCCAGCAGGAAGGGACAGGGCAGTCAGCCCCAGCATTTT. Translated: CASRKGQGSQPQHF.

Points on this clonotype: A much larger clone differs from this one at a single base, so this may be a read error. The chain couples TRBV12-3 or TRBV12-4 to TRBJ1-5; D gene uncertain. The CDR3 is made up of 12 amino acids. Trimming removed 3 bases from V and 7 bases from J, with 7 bases in between. Here the CDR3 reads CASSFQVQPQHF. CDR3 DNA: TGTGCCAGCAGTTTTCAGGTCCAGCCCCAGCATTTT.